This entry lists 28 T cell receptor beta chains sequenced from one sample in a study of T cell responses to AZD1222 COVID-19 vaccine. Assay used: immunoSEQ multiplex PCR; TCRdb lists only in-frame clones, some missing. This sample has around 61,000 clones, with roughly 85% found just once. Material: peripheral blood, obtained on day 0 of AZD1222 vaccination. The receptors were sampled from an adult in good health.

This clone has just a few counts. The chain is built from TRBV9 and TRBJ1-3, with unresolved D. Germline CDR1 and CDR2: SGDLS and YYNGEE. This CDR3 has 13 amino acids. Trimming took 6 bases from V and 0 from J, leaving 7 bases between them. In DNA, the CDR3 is TGTGCCAGCAAGGGATCCTCTGGAAACACCATATATTTT. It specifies CASKGSSGNTIYF.

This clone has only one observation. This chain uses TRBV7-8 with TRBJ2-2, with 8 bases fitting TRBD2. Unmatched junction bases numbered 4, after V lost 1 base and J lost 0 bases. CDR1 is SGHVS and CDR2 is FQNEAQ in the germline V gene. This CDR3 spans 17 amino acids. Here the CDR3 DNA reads TGTGCCAGCAGCTTAGTTCCGGGACTAGCGAACACCGGGGAGCTGTTTTTT. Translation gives CASSLVPGLANTGELFF.

The CDR3: CASSLISGGPSYEQYF. The CDR3 DNA is TGTGCCAGCAGCTTAATATCCGGAGGGCCGTCCTACGAGCAGTACTTC. The chain couples TRBV7-9 to TRBJ2-7; D might be TRBD2 (6 bases). V lost 2 bases and J 1 base, leaving 15 bases between the germline ends. The CDR3 extends over 16 amino acids. The germline V gene encodes CDR1 SEHNR and CDR2 FQNEAQ (reference sequence). Full variable domain (missing parts from reference TRBV7-9 and TRBJ2-7): DTGVSQNPRHKITKRGQNVTFRCDPISEHNRLYWYRQTLGQGPEFLTYFQNEAQLEKSRLLSDRFSAERPKGSFSTLEIQRTEQGDSAMYLCASSLISGGPSYEQYFGPGTRLTVT.

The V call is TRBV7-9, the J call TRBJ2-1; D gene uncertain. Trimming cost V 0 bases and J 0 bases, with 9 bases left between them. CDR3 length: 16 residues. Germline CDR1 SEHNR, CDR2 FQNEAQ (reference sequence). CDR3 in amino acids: CASSLALTSSYNEQFF. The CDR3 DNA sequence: TGTGCCAGCAGCTTAGCGCTCACGAGCTCCTACAATGAGCAGTTCTTC.

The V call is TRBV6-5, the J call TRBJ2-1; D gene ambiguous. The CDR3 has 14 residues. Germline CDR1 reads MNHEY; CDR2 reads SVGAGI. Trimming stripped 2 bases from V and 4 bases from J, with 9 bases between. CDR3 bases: TGTGCCAGCAGTTACGGCTATGGGTACAATGAGCAGTTCTTC. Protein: CASSYGYGYNEQFF.

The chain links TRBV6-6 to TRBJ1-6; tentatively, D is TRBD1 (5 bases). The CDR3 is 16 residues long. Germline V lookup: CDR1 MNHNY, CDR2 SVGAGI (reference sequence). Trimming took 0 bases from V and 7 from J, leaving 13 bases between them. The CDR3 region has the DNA TGTGCCAGCAGTTACTCCCCCGACAGTAAGAATTCACCCCTCCACTTT. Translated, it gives CASSYSPDSKNSPLHF.

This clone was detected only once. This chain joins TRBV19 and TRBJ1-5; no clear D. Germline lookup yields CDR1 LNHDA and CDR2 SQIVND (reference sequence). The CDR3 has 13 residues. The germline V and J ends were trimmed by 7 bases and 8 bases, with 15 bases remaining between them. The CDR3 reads CASKRKLGEPQHF. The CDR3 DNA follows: TGTGCCAGTAAGAGAAAACTGGGAGAGCCCCAGCATTTT.

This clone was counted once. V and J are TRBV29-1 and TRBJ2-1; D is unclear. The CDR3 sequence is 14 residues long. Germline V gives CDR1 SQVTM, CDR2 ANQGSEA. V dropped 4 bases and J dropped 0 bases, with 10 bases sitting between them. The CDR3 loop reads CSVVGQSSYNEQFF. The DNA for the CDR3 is TGCAGCGTTGTTGGGCAAAGCTCCTACAATGAGCAGTTCTTC.

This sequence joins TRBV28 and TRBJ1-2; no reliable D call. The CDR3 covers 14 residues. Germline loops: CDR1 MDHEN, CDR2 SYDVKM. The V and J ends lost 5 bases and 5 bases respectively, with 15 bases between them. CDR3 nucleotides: TGTGCCAGCAGTCATCCCGCCGCTTCATATGGCTACACCTTC. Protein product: CASSHPAASYGYTF.

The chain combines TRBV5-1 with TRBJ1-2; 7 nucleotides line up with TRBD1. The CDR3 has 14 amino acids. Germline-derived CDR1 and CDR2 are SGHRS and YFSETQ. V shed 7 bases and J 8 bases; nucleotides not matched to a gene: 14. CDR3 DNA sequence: TGCGCCAGCCAAAGGACAGGCCCTGTCGGGGGCTACACCTTC. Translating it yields CASQRTGPVGGYTF.

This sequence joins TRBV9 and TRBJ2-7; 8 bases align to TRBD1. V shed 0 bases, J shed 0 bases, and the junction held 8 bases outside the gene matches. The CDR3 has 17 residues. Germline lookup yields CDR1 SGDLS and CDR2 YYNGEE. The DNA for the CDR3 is TGTGCCAGCAGCGTAGGAGGGGGGCAGGGGGCCTCCTACGAGCAGTACTTC. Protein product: CASSVGGGQGASYEQYF.

DNA of the CDR3: TGTGCCAGCAGCTCCCTCCGGGAGGTGGGAGGCTACACCTTC. Protein: CASSSLREVGGYTF. V gene TRBV11-3 combines with J gene TRBJ1-2; D ambiguous. Germline CDR1 reads SGHNT; CDR2 reads YENEEA. This CDR3 is 14 amino acids long. V lost 4 bases to trimming and J lost 8 bases, with 17 bases between them.

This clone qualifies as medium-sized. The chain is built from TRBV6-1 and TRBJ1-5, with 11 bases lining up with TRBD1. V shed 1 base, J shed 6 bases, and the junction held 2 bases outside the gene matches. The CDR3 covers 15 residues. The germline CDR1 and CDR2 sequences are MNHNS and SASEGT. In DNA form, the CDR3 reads TGTGCCAGCAGTGAAGGGACAGGGGGCGTTCAGCCCCAGCATTTT. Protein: CASSEGTGGVQPQHF.

The CDR3 DNA sequence: TGTGCCAGCAGTTATTGGGGACAGGCGAGCTCCTACGAGCAGTACTTC. Translated: CASSYWGQASSYEQYF. The chain has TRBV6-6 and TRBJ2-7; 8 bases agree with TRBD1. The CDR3 has 16 amino acids. V lost 3 bases, J lost 0 bases, and 7 bases stayed unmatched. The germline CDR1 and CDR2 sequences are MNHNY and SVGAGI (reference sequence).

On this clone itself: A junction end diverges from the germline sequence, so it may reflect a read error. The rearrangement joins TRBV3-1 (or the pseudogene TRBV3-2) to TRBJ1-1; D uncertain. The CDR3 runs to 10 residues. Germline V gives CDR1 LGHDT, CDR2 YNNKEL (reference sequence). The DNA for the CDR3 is TGTGCCAGCAGCCAGGGAGGTCAGGTCTTT. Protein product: CASSQGGQVF.

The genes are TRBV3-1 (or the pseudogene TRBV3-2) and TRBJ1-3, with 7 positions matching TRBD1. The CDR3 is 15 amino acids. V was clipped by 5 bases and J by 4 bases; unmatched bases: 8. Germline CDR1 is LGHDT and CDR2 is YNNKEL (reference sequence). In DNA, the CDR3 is TGTGCCAGCAGCGCCAACAAGGACAGGGGAAACACCATATATTTT. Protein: CASSANKDRGNTIYF.

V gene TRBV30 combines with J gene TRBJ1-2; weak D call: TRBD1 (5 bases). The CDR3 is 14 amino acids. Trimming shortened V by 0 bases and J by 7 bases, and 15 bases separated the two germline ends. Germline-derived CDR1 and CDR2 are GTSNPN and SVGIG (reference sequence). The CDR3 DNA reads TGTGCCTGGAGTGTAAGTCCCCAGGGAAGTGGCTACACCTTC. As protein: CAWSVSPQGSGYTF.

The CDR3 DNA reads TGTGCCAGTACGAGGAGGGGGGCTAGCACAGATACGCAGTATTTT. Amino acid sequence: CASTRRGASTDTQYF. The chain is built from TRBV19 and TRBJ2-3; D possibly matches TRBD1 or TRBD2 (6 bases each). V was trimmed by 7 bases and J by 0 bases, leaving 14 bases between them. Germline assignment: CDR1 LNHDA and CDR2 SQIVND (reference sequence). This CDR3 has 15 residues.

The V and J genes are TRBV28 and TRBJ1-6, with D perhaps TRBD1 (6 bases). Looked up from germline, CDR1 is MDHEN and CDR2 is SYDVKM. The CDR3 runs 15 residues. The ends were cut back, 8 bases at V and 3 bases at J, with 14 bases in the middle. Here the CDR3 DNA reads TGTGCCAGCTTCAGTGGACAGCTCTATAATTCACCCCTCCACTTT. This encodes CASFSGQLYNSPLHF.

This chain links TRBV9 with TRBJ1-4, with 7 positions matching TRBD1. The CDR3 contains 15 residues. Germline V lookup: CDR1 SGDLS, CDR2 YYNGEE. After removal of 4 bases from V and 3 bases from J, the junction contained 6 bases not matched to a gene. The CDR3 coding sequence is TGTGCCAGCAGCCGACAGGGCTCGTCTAATGAAAAACTGTTTTTT. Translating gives CASSRQGSSNEKLFF.

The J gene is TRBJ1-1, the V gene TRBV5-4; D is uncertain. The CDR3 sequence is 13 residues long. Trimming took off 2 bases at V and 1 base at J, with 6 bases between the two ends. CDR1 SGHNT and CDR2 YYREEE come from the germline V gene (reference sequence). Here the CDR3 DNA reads TGTGCCAGCAGCTTCCACGGGAACACTGAAGCTTTCTTT. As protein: CASSFHGNTEAFF.

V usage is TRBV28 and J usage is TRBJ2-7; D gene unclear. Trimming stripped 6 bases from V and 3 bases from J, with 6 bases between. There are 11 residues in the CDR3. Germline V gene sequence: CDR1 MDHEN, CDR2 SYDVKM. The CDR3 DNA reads TGTGCCAGCAGACAGCGCTACGAGCAGTACTTC. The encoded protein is CASRQRYEQYF.

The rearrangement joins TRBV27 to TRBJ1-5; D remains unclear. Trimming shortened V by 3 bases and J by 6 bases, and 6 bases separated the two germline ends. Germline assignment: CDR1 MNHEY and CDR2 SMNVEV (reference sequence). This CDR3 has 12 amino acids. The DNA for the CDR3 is TGTGCCAGCAGTTTCCTCAGTCAGCCCCAGCATTTT. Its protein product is CASSFLSQPQHF.

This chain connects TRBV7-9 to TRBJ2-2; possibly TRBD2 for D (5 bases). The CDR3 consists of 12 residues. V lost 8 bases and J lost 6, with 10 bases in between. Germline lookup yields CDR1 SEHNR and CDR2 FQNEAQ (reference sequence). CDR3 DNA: TGTGCCAGCGACCTAGCCGCCGGGGAGCTGTTTTTT. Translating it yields CASDLAAGELFF.

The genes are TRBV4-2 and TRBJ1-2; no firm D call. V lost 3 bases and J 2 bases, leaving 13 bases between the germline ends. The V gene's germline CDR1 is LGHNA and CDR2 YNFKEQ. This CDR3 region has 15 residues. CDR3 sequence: CASSQRTVDNYGYTF. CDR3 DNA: TGTGCCAGCAGCCAGAGGACCGTAGACAACTATGGCTACACCTTC.

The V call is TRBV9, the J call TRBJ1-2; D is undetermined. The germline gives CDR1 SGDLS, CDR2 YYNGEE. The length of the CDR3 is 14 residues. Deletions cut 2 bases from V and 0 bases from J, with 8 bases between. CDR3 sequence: CASSVATTNYGYTF. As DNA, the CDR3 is TGTGCCAGCAGCGTGGCGACAACTAACTATGGCTACACCTTC.

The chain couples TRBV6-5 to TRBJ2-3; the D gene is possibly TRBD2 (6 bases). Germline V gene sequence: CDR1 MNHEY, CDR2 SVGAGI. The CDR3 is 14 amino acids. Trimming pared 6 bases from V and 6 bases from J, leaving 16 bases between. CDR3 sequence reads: CASRRDSHRDTQYF. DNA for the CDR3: TGTGCCAGCAGGCGGGACTCCCATCGGGATACGCAGTATTTT.

The CDR3 DNA reads TGTGCCAGCCTCCGGGCCCCTGTAAAGTACTTC. Translated: CASLRAPVKYF. The chain has TRBV28 and TRBJ2-7; no definite D call. The CDR3 is 11 residues long. V lost 8 bases and J 11 bases, leaving 16 bases between the germline ends. Germline V gene lookup returns CDR1 MDHEN and CDR2 SYDVKM.